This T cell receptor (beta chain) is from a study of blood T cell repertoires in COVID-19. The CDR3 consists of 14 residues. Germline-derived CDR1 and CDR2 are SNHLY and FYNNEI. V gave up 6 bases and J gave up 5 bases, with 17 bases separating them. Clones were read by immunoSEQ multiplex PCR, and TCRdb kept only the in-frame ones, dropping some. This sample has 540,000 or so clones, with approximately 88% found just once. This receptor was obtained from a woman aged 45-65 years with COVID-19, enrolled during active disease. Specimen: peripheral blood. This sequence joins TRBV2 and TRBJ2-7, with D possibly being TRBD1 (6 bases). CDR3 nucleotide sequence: TGTGCCAGCAGGGCCCAGGGGAGCTCTGACGAGCAGTACTTC. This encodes CASRAQGSSDEQYF.